This T cell receptor beta chain derives from a study of blood T cell repertoires in COVID-19. Study summary: Both acute and convalescent COVID-19 samples were obtained from the United States, Italy and Spain. PBMCs, B-cell-depleted T cells, or T cells provided the cDNA or gDNA that made up the material.

Methods used by the authors: Counts of nucleated cells, estimated from reference gene primer amplification, were obtained. The method was immunoSEQ multiplex PCR; TCRdb's version includes in-frame clones alone and lacks a portion of them. V and J calls and clone size follow that table, whereas D and trimming were derived from the DNA. This table has some 130,000 clones, roughly four fifths appearing once. This CDR3 region has 14 residues. Germline V gives CDR1 WSHSY, CDR2 SAAADI. Losses at the gene ends were 8 bases for V and 10 bases for J; bases not matched to a gene: 8. Sample: peripheral blood. The clonotype originates from a woman between 50 and 59 years old with acute or convalescent COVID-19. This chain uses TRBV10-2 with TRBJ1-6, with 10 bases identical to TRBD1. For the CDR3, the DNA is TGCGCCAGCCGCGGACAGGGGGAGAGCTCACCCCTCCACTTT. Translating gives CASRGQGESSPLHF.